Each of the 15 T cell receptor beta chains below was sequenced from the same sample in a study of T cell repertoires in cytomegalovirus infection. Each CDR3 protein gets one entry after TCRdb re-called the reads with MiXCR. This repertoire shows roughly 310,000 distinct CDR3 sequences, around a sixth found once; its top ten account for more than 10%. The specimen was PBMCs. These receptors all come from a human donor in good health (CMV status not recorded). Some clones in this sample may be carry-over from other donors' samples.

The chain is built from TRBV15 and TRBJ1-5; weak D call: TRBD1 (5 bases). Deletions cut 0 bases from V and 7 bases from J, with 7 bases between. In germline, CDR1 is LNHNV, CDR2 YYDKDF (reference sequence). The CDR3 length is 13 residues. CDR3 sequence (DNA): TGTGCCACCAGCAGAGATGGGGGACAGCCCCAGCATTTT. Translating it yields CATSRDGGQPQHF.

This clonotype was detected many times. The rearrangement links TRBV7-9 to TRBJ2-5; D remains ambiguous. The CDR3 consists of 14 residues. Deletions cut 5 bases from V and 5 bases from J, with 15 bases between. Germline-derived CDR1 and CDR2 are SEHNR and FQNEAQ (reference sequence). DNA for the CDR3: TGTGCCAGCAGCCCCACCGTAGTGGTGGAGACCCAGTACTTC. Translating gives CASSPTVVVETQYF.

This clonotype was seen many times. The chain links TRBV7-2 to TRBJ2-5; no reliable D call. Trimming removed 3 bases at V and 0 bases at J, with 2 bases between. Germline V gives CDR1 SGHTA, CDR2 FQGNSA. The CDR3 is 12 residues long. The CDR3 nucleotides are TGTGCCAGCAGCTTTTACCAAGAGACCCAGTACTTC. Translation gives CASSFYQETQYF.

Many counts were recorded for this clonotype. CDR3 sequence: CASSFNRGGTDTQYF. For the CDR3, the DNA is TGTGCCAGCAGTTTTAACAGGGGCGGCACAGATACGCAGTATTTT. The V gene is TRBV28, the J gene TRBJ2-3, with 7 bases fitting TRBD1. CDR1 and CDR2 (germline): MDHEN, SYDVKM. CDR3 length: 15 residues. Unmatched junction bases numbered 4, after V lost 3 bases and J lost 1 base.

This sequence joins TRBV7-9 and TRBJ2-7; 7 nucleotides match TRBD1. The germline V gene encodes CDR1 SEHNR and CDR2 FQNEAQ (reference sequence). CDR3 size: 15 residues. With 5 bases clipped from V and 4 bases from J, the junction kept 11 bases outside the gene matches. The CDR3, as DNA: TGTGCCAGCAGCCATTTTGGGACAGAGGTATACGAGCAGTACTTC. This codes for CASSHFGTEVYEQYF.

By share of the sample, this clonotype is medium-sized (0.01 to 0.1%). The V call is TRBV7-2, the J call TRBJ2-7; possible D gene TRBD1, 7 bases. Germline CDR1 is SGHTA and CDR2 is FQGNSA. This CDR3 is built from 14 residues. V shed 4 bases and J shed 3 bases, with 13 bases lying between them. CDR3 sequence: CASSSQGGSYEQYF. The CDR3 DNA is TGTGCCAGCAGCTCCCAGGGGGGCAGCTACGAGCAGTACTTC.

This clonotype was recorded many times. The chain links TRBV12-3 or TRBV12-4 to TRBJ2-2, with 8 bases lining up with TRBD1. V was clipped by 7 bases and J by 1 base; unmatched bases: 5. This CDR3 has 15 amino acids. The CDR3 nucleotides are TGTGCCAGCATCGCCGGGACAGGGAACACCGGGGAGCTGTTTTTT. Translating gives CASIAGTGNTGELFF.

This clonotype was seen ten or more times. The chain uses TRBV7-6 and TRBJ1-5; weak D call: TRBD1 (5 bases). Trimming left V 1 base short and J 0 bases short, with 10 bases between. Germline CDR1 and CDR2: SGHVS and FNYEAQ. The CDR3 is made up of 16 amino acids. The chain's CDR3 is CASSLGGPYSNQPQHF. In nucleotides, the CDR3 is TGTGCCAGCAGCTTAGGGGGACCGTATAGCAATCAGCCCCAGCATTTT.

This clonotype appeared many times. The chain links TRBV7-8 to TRBJ2-1, with D tentatively TRBD2 (7 bases). Germline V CDR1 and CDR2: SGHVS, FQNEAQ. The V end lost 5 bases, the J end lost 4 bases, and 21 bases lay between the germline ends. The CDR3 has 17 residues. CDR3: CASSPLEGGGRYNEQFF. CDR3 DNA: TGTGCCAGCAGCCCCCTCGAGGGGGGGGGGCGGTACAATGAGCAGTTCTTC.

About this clonotype itself: Given a much more abundant clone one base away, this may be a read error. This sequence joins TRBV12-5 and TRBJ1-6, with D perhaps TRBD1 (5 bases). Germline V CDR1 and CDR2: LGHNT, FRNRAP. Deletions cut 5 bases from V and 7 bases from J, with 15 bases between. This CDR3 is 15 amino acids long. The CDR3 sequence is CASGAIGEVNSPLHF. The CDR3, as DNA: TGTGCTAGTGGTGCCATAGGGGAGGTGAATTCACCCCTCCACTTT. Complete variable domain (other parts from reference TRBV12-5 and TRBJ1-6): DARVTQTPRHKVTEMGQEVTMRCQPILGHNTVFWYRQTMMQGLELLAYFRNRAPLDDSGMPKDRFSAEMPDATLATLKIQPSEPRDSAVYFCASGAIGEVNSPLHFGNGTRLTVT.

A single count supports this clonotype. This chain uses TRBV20-1 with TRBJ2-7; TRBD2 agrees at 9 bases. Trimming at V came to 4 bases and at J to 2 bases, leaving 3 bases not matched to a gene. Germline V gene sequence: CDR1 DFQATT, CDR2 SNEGSKA (reference sequence). The CDR3 spans 13 residues. The CDR3 protein is CSAKTSGTYEQYF. The CDR3 DNA follows: TGCAGTGCTAAGACTAGCGGTACCTACGAGCAGTACTTC.

This clonotype was counted at least ten times. The chain combines TRBV20-1 with TRBJ1-3, with TRBD1 identical over 9 bases. CDR3 length: 16 amino acids. V was pared by 1 base and J by 0 bases, with 4 bases of the junction left unmatched. CDR1 is DFQATT, CDR2 SNEGSKA, per germline (reference sequence). CDR3 residues: CSARAQGQGSGNTIYF. The CDR3 nucleotides read TGCAGTGCTAGAGCTCAGGGACAGGGCTCTGGAAACACCATATATTTT.

This clonotype was seen more than once but under ten times. This chain links TRBV11-2 with TRBJ2-1, with a possible D match to TRBD1 (6 bases). V lost 3 bases and J 3 bases, leaving 9 bases between the germline ends. CDR1 is SGHAT, CDR2 FQNNGV, per germline. The CDR3 contains 14 residues. The CDR3 loop is CASSFGQSYNEQFF. The CDR3 DNA reads TGTGCCAGCAGCTTTGGACAGAGCTACAATGAGCAGTTCTTC.

V usage is TRBV9 and J usage is TRBJ2-1; 9 bases agree with TRBD1. Per germline, CDR1 SGDLS and CDR2 YYNGEE. V dropped 4 bases and J dropped 6; count of bases not matched to a gene: 8. CDR3 size: 15 residues. The CDR3 DNA follows: TGTGCCAGCAGCCCTACAGGGGGCGCGGGCAATGAGCAGTTCTTC. Translating it yields CASSPTGGAGNEQFF.

The chain uses TRBV2 and TRBJ1-5; 7 nucleotides agree with TRBD1. CDR1 is SNHLY, CDR2 FYNNEI, per germline. The CDR3 has 13 residues. With V trimmed by 8 bases and J by 8 bases, 9 bases remained unmatched. The CDR3 nucleotides are TGTGCCAGCGGGGACAGTGGGTTCGAGCCCCAGCATTTT. Its translation: CASGDSGFEPQHF.